The sequence of this TCR beta chain was determined in a study of blood T cell repertoires in COVID-19. Study information: Samples of COVID-19 (acute and convalescent) were obtained from the United States, Italy and Spain. Sample material is recorded as cDNA or gDNA derived from T cells, B-cell-depleted T cells, or PBMCs.

There are 13 residues in the CDR3. V lost 1 base, J lost 5 bases, and 8 bases lay in between. Germline V gene sequence: CDR1 LGHDT, CDR2 YNNKEL (reference sequence). Everyone who took part was about 18 to 89 years old, and they came from 24 US areas. This clone was observed a few times. Other DNA sequences within the sample encode an identical CDR3. The authors' processing: How many nucleated cells were present was estimated from reference gene primer amplification. The method was immunoSEQ multiplex PCR; TCRdb's version includes in-frame clones alone and lacks a portion of them. V and J calls and clone size are those listed in that table; D and trimming were worked out from the DNA. The table includes fewer than 500,000 clones, about 85% detected once.

The sequence came from a woman aged 18-29 years with acute COVID-19. The rearrangement joins TRBV3-1 (or the pseudogene TRBV3-2) to TRBJ1-2; possible D gene TRBD1, 6 bases. The sequenced material came from PBMCs or T cells enriched from blood (not recorded which). The CDR3 sequence is CASSQGGGYGYTF. DNA for the CDR3: TGTGCCAGCAGCCAAGGAGGGGGTTATGGCTACACCTTC.